These 29 T cell receptor beta chains originate from one sample sequenced in a study of T cells in Graves' hyperthyroidism and ophthalmopathy. RNA transcripts yielded amplified TCR beta CDR3 regions. The TCR CDR3 was amplified in a first-round RT-PCR using the HTBI primer set. One entry per CDR3 protein, called by TCRdb with MiXCR from the multiplex PCR reads. The sample shows under 800,000 distinct CDR3 sequences, 11% to 15% of them seen only once. The sequencing sample was made of blood. The source of these receptors is a woman aged 18-30 years with Graves' hyperthyroidism.

This clonotype has just a few counts. The V and J genes are TRBV4-2 and TRBJ1-1, with 7 positions matching TRBD1. CDR3 length equals 17 residues. The germline CDR1 and CDR2 sequences are LGHNA and YNFKEQ. Unmatched junction bases numbered 10, after V lost 0 bases and J lost 3 bases. The CDR3 sequence is CASSQDGGQGVYTEAFF. CDR3 DNA sequence: TGTGCCAGCAGCCAAGACGGGGGGCAGGGGGTTTACACTGAAGCTTTCTTT.

Many counts were recorded for this clonotype. The chain uses TRBV7-9 and TRBJ2-7; TRBD1 matches 9 bases. J gave up 5 bases and V 5 bases, and 7 bases lay outside the gene matches. This CDR3 region has 14 residues. The V gene's germline CDR1 is SEHNR and CDR2 FQNEAQ (reference sequence). The DNA of the CDR3 is TGTGCCAGCAGCCCGGACAGGGGTTCCCACGAGCAGTACTTC. Protein product: CASSPDRGSHEQYF.

This clonotype occurred many times. This rearrangement joins TRBV20-1 to TRBJ2-1, with D uncertain. V lost 5 bases and J lost 6, with 20 bases in between. CDR1 is DFQATT, CDR2 SNEGSKA, per germline (reference sequence). The CDR3 extends over 15 amino acids. In nucleotides, the CDR3 is TGCAGTGCTCGCTCCCTGGTGGCGCCACTCAATGAGCAGTTCTTC. Amino acid sequence: CSARSLVAPLNEQFF.

There are a few counts of this clonotype. The CDR3 loop is CASSLVGGTGEAFF. As DNA, the CDR3 is TGTGCCAGCAGCTTAGTCGGGGGGACGGGTGAAGCTTTCTTT. The chain couples TRBV7-2 to TRBJ1-1; D is perhaps TRBD1 (5 bases). The CDR3 is 14 residues long. Looked up from germline, CDR1 is SGHTA and CDR2 is FQGNSA. The V gene lost 1 base and the J gene lost 7 bases, with 13 bases spanning the gap.

In this sample, this clonotype turned up many times. One end of the junction does not line up with germline, which may come from a read error. V and J are TRBV5-1 and TRBJ2-3, with 9 bases lining up with TRBD2. The CDR3 is made up of 17 amino acids. Germline loops: CDR1 SGHRS, CDR2 YFSETQ. CDR3 in DNA: TGTGCCAGCAGCCCGCCATGGACTAGCGCTCGCACAGATACGCAGTATTTT. Residues: CASSPPWTSARTDTQYF.

Ten or more counts support this clonotype. The V gene is TRBV7-9, the J gene TRBJ2-5, with D possibly being TRBD1 (6 bases). The CDR3 is 14 amino acids. V was shortened by 5 bases and J by 1 base, with 11 bases between the two germline ends. CDR1 SEHNR and CDR2 FQNEAQ come from the germline V gene (reference sequence). The CDR3 sequence is CASSPPGVQETQYF. CDR3 bases: TGTGCCAGCAGCCCCCCAGGGGTCCAAGAGACCCAGTACTTC.

This clonotype was seen more than once but under ten times. The CDR3 protein is CATSDSGTGLHTF. In DNA, the CDR3 is TGTGCCACCAGTGATTCCGGGACAGGGCTACACACCTTC. The chain is built from TRBV24-1 and TRBJ1-2; TRBD1 matches at 9 bases. CDR1 is KGHDR, CDR2 SFDVKD, per germline. Unmatched junction bases numbered 6, after V lost 2 bases and J lost 12 bases. The CDR3 extends over 13 amino acids.

This clonotype has just a few counts. The V gene is TRBV19, the J gene TRBJ1-5, with D possibly matching TRBD1 (6 bases). The germline V gene has CDR1 LNHDA and CDR2 SQIVND (reference sequence). This CDR3 has 15 residues. V was shortened by 3 bases and J by 1 base, with 10 bases between the two germline ends. The CDR3 DNA reads as TGTGCCAGTAGTATGGGGGGGCTGAGCAATCAGCCCCAGCATTTT. It codes for CASSMGGLSNQPQHF.

There are many counts of this clonotype. The chain uses TRBV2 and TRBJ1-1; possible D gene TRBD1, 6 bases. V dropped 8 bases and J dropped 4 bases, with 20 bases sitting between them. Germline V gene lookup returns CDR1 SNHLY and CDR2 FYNNEI. There are 15 residues in the CDR3. The CDR3 nucleotides read TGTGCCAGCTCCCTCAGGGGCGCTGAACTCACTGAAGCTTTCTTT. Its translation: CASSLRGAELTEAFF.

In this sample, this clonotype turned up many times. The chain carries TRBV7-9 and TRBJ2-5, with D perhaps matching TRBD2 (5 bases). Trimming took 1 base from V and 1 from J, leaving 7 bases between them. This CDR3 comprises 14 residues. Germline values: CDR1 SEHNR, CDR2 FQNEAQ (reference sequence). CDR3 residues: CASSLGLSQETQYF. The CDR3 bases are TGTGCCAGCAGCTTAGGACTATCCCAAGAGACCCAGTACTTC.

This clonotype has ten or more counts. CDR3 residues: CASTPLPVDEQFF. The CDR3 DNA follows: TGTGCCAGCACTCCACTACCCGTGGATGAGCAGTTCTTC. The chain combines TRBV6-1 with TRBJ2-1; no definite D call. CDR1 and CDR2 from the germline V gene are MNHNS and SASEGT. The CDR3 has 13 residues. V lost 7 bases, J lost 8 bases, and 15 bases lay in between.

The table lists this clonotype with a few counts. This chain connects TRBV6-2 or TRBV6-3 to TRBJ2-7, with 9 bases lining up with TRBD2. Trimming took 5 bases from V and 4 from J; bases not matched to a gene: 6. The CDR3 spans 14 residues. CDR1 MNHEY and CDR2 SVGEGT come from the germline V gene. The CDR3 region has the DNA TGTGCCAGCAGTCGTAGCGGGAGCGGGTACGAGCAGTACTTC. Protein product: CASSRSGSGYEQYF.

This clonotype was detected many times. The gene calls are TRBV11-2 and TRBJ2-3; 8 positions agree with TRBD2. Trimming cost V 8 bases and J 0 bases; bases outside gene matches: 4. The CDR3 is made up of 14 amino acids. Germline V lookup: CDR1 SGHAT, CDR2 FQNNGV. DNA for the CDR3: TGTGCCAGCCGGACTAGCAGGAGCACAGATACGCAGTATTTT. Translation: CASRTSRSTDTQYF.

Remarks on this clonotype: This may be a read error: a much more frequent sequence differs by one nucleotide. CDR3 sequence (DNA): TGTGCCTGGAGTCGGTTACAGGGCTACACTGGAGCTTTCTTT. This sequence encodes CAWSRLQGYTGAFF. This rearrangement joins TRBV30 to TRBJ1-1; D is possibly TRBD1 (6 bases). The CDR3 loop spans 14 amino acids. The germline V gene has CDR1 GTSNPN and CDR2 SVGIG (reference sequence).

J is TRBJ1-2 and V is TRBV12-3 or TRBV12-4; D uncertain. Deletions cut 6 bases from V and 4 bases from J, with 9 bases between. This CDR3 is built from 12 residues. The CDR3 DNA sequence: TGTGCCAGCAGCTCACGCTCCTATGGCTACACCTTC. Translated, it gives CASSSRSYGYTF.

This clonotype was seen at least ten times. The genes are TRBV7-8 and TRBJ2-7; 8 bases agree with TRBD1. The germline V gene encodes CDR1 SGHVS and CDR2 FQNEAQ. With V trimmed by 5 bases and J by 3 bases, 9 bases remained unmatched. There are 15 residues in the CDR3. The CDR3 sequence: CASSRLGQGSYEQYF. For the CDR3, the DNA is TGTGCCAGCAGCCGGCTAGGACAGGGAAGCTACGAGCAGTACTTC.

The chain recombines TRBV19 with TRBJ1-1; D remains ambiguous. V gave up 7 bases and J gave up 3 bases, with 12 bases separating them. The CDR3 runs to 13 residues. Germline V gene lookup returns CDR1 LNHDA and CDR2 SQIVND (reference sequence). CDR3 DNA: TGTGCCAGTAACATACAATTGGACACTGAAGCTTTCTTT. Translating it yields CASNIQLDTEAFF.

This clonotype was picked up many times. The gene calls are TRBV20-1 and TRBJ2-1; 8 bases agree with TRBD1. With V trimmed by 3 bases and J by 6 bases, 4 bases remained unmatched. The length of the CDR3 is 13 residues. The germline V gene has CDR1 DFQATT and CDR2 SNEGSKA (reference sequence). The CDR3 loop reads CSASQGAGNEQFF. The CDR3 DNA sequence: TGCAGTGCTAGCCAGGGGGCGGGCAATGAGCAGTTCTTC.

The chain has TRBV6-1 and TRBJ1-3; D is ambiguous. Germline V gives CDR1 MNHNS, CDR2 SASEGT. The germline V and J ends were trimmed by 7 bases and 1 base, with 23 bases remaining between them. The CDR3 contains 18 residues. DNA of the CDR3: TGTGCCAGCACTCCTCACCCAGCGGCCGGAGGTTCTGGAAACACCATATATTTT. Translated: CASTPHPAAGGSGNTIYF.

This clonotype was picked up many times. A read error may produce the germline difference seen at one junction end. The genes are TRBV12-3 or TRBV12-4 and TRBJ2-3; D uncertain. This CDR3 is 13 amino acids long. CDR3 DNA: TGTGCCAGCAGCTTAGGTAGCACAGATACGCAGTATTTT. Protein product: CASSLGSTDTQYF.

This clonotype was recorded at least ten times. The gene calls are TRBV30 and TRBJ2-7, with D perhaps TRBD1 or TRBD2 (6 bases each). Germline V gene sequence: CDR1 GTSNPN, CDR2 SVGIG (reference sequence). The length of the CDR3 is 12 residues. V shed 3 bases and J shed 7 bases, with 13 bases lying between them. The CDR3 region has the DNA TGTGCCTGGAGCCGAGGGGGGTGGGAGCAGTACTTC. As protein: CAWSRGGWEQYF.

V usage is TRBV7-9 and J usage is TRBJ2-4; D gene unclear. Trimming removed 1 base from V and 0 bases from J, with 13 bases in between. The CDR3 length is 17 residues. Germline CDR1 is SEHNR and CDR2 is FQNEAQ (reference sequence). The CDR3 coding sequence is TGTGCCAGCAGCTTAGGTGGAGACACTCTAGCCAAAAACATTCAGTACTTC. Amino acid sequence: CASSLGGDTLAKNIQYF.

This clonotype was counted ten times or more. The gene calls are TRBV12-3 or TRBV12-4 and TRBJ2-1, with 7 bases lining up with TRBD2. The V and J ends lost 3 bases and 1 base, in that order; junction bases with no gene match: 24. The CDR3 sequence is 22 residues long. CDR3 region: CASSFPGRHLAEQESSYNEQFF. The CDR3 DNA follows: TGTGCCAGCAGTTTCCCCGGCCGACACCTAGCGGAGCAGGAAAGTTCCTACAATGAGCAGTTCTTC.

This clonotype was found many times. The chain has TRBV15 and TRBJ1-4; D unresolved. Germline V CDR1 and CDR2: LNHNV, YYDKDF (reference sequence). Trimming cost V 1 base and J 8 bases, with 5 bases left between them. This CDR3 contains 12 residues. DNA for the CDR3: TGTGCCACCAGCAGAGGAGGGGAAAAACTGTTTTTT. As protein: CATSRGGEKLFF.

The chain has TRBV5-8 and TRBJ2-3, with 10 nucleotides matching TRBD1. Germline-derived CDR1 and CDR2 are SGHTS and YDEGEE. V trimming: 4 bases; J trimming: 3 bases; junction bases outside the gene matches: 5. The CDR3 covers 15 residues. CDR3: CASSADRGQTDTQYF. The DNA of the CDR3 is TGTGCCAGCAGCGCAGACAGGGGGCAAACAGATACGCAGTATTTT.

This clonotype was detected ten times or more. This chain links TRBV11-2 with TRBJ2-1; no clear D gene. This CDR3 is 13 amino acids long. The V gene's germline CDR1 is SGHAT and CDR2 FQNNGV. Trimming left V 1 base short and J 6 bases short, with 7 bases between. This chain's CDR3 is CASSLGVGNEQFF. CDR3 nucleotides: TGTGCCAGCAGCTTAGGGGTGGGCAATGAGCAGTTCTTC.

This clonotype has ten or more counts. This CDR3 reads CASSPPGAGKTQYF. CDR3 bases: TGTGCCAGCTCACCACCGGGGGCCGGGAAGACCCAGTACTTC. The rearrangement links TRBV18 to TRBJ2-5, with a tentative D call TRBD1 (6 bases). This CDR3 spans 14 amino acids. Germline CDR1 reads KGHSH; CDR2 reads LQKENI. The V end lost 0 bases, the J end lost 6 bases, and 11 bases lay between the germline ends.

The V gene is TRBV19, the J gene TRBJ1-1, with unresolved D. Between the trimmed V and J ends, which lost 3 bases and 8 bases, there was a span of 7 bases. The germline gives CDR1 LNHDA, CDR2 SQIVND (reference sequence). CDR3 length: 11 amino acids. For the CDR3, the DNA is TGTGCCAGTAGTATTGCGTGGGAAGCTTTCTTT. Translated, it gives CASSIAWEAFF.

The chain couples TRBV20-1 to TRBJ1-6; the D gene is possibly TRBD1 (6 bases). Looked up from germline, CDR1 is DFQATT and CDR2 is SNEGSKA (reference sequence). V was shortened by 1 base and J by 8 bases, with 18 bases between the two germline ends. The CDR3 loop spans 16 amino acids. CDR3 in DNA: TGCAGTGCTAGAGCTCGGGTAGGGGGTGGGGATTCACCCCTCCACTTT. Encoded protein: CSARARVGGGDSPLHF.